This TCR beta chain was sequenced in a study of Graves' ophthalmopathy and Graves' hyperthyroidism. Study results and limitations: For predicting ophthalmopathy progression, the model had 70.59% sensitivity and approximately 72% specificity.

Judged by abundance, this clonotype is medium-sized. Its antigen is as yet unknown. With 1 base clipped from V and 2 bases from J, the junction kept 6 bases outside the gene matches. This CDR3 spans 17 amino acids. The germline V gene encodes CDR1 LNHNV and CDR2 YYDKDF (reference sequence). Ophthalmopathy absent within 18 months of follow-up marked hyperthyroidism as stable. Newly diagnosed hyperthyroidism donors, aged 18 to 65, duration under 2 months. TCR beta CDR3 amplification used RNA transcripts. RT-PCR was first run with HTBI primers, then multiplex PCR in a second round. TCRdb fed the multiplex PCR reads into MiXCR, producing one record per CDR3 protein. The sample records about 24,000 distinct CDR3 sequences, around 50% being singletons.

This clonotype originated in an adult woman with stable Graves' hyperthyroidism. The chain recombines TRBV15 with TRBJ2-2; the match to TRBD2 covers 8 bases. Input material: peripheral blood. The CDR3 nucleotides read TGTGCCACCAGCAGAGTGTCGAGCGGGAGAAACACCGGGGAGCTGTTTTTT. Encoded protein: CATSRVSSGRNTGELFF.